This entry is about one T cell receptor (beta chain). The sample originates from a study of Ad26.COV2.S vaccination and SARS-CoV-2 variants. Produced via immunoSEQ multiplex PCR; TCRdb's table is partial and in-frame only. The data contain about 420,000 clones, more than 75% of them singletons. Treatment of the sample: roughly 18 received Ad26.COV2.S at low or high dose, single or two shots; about 5 received placebo; per-sample allocation not given. It was on day 63 after the first vaccine or placebo injection that samples were taken. Germline values: CDR1 LNHDA, CDR2 SQIVND (reference sequence). The CDR3 is made up of 16 amino acids. J gave up 2 bases and V 5 bases, and 9 bases lay outside the gene matches.

Sequenced here: peripheral blood, sampled in a trial of Ad26.COV2.S vaccine versus placebo. This rearrangement joins TRBV19 to TRBJ2-5; 9 bases match TRBD2. This TCR came from a person between 18 and 65 years old who received the Ad26.COV2.S COVID-19 vaccine or a placebo. The CDR3 loop is CASSSGAGGGQETQYF. Written as DNA, the CDR3 is TGTGCCAGTAGTTCGGGGGCGGGAGGGGGACAAGAGACCCAGTACTTC.